This entry lists 16 T cell receptor beta chains sequenced from one sample in a study of low-dose radiotherapy and immunotherapy resistance in tumors. The time point: after trial treatment. Noted treatment: LDRT plus nivolumab, ipilimumab, low-dose cyclophosphamide and aspirin (RACIN trial). The TCRs were subjected to amplification over about 20 PCR cycles employing a constant-region primer in conjunction with a V-primer adapter. TCRdb re-derived calls from the reads in MiXCR, one entry per CDR3 protein. The table records 40,000 to 65,000 distinct CDR3 sequences, roughly a third of them present only once. The sample was PBMCs, taken after low-dose radiotherapy plus immunotherapy. These receptors were taken from a male donor with rectosigmoid adenocarcinoma.

This clonotype appeared many times. The rearrangement links TRBV7-9 to TRBJ2-7; 9 nucleotides line up with TRBD1. The trim removed 5 bases at V and 2 bases at J, leaving 7 bases unmatched. This CDR3 contains 15 residues. Looked up from germline, CDR1 is SEHNR and CDR2 is FQNEAQ (reference sequence). The CDR3 is CASSEGTGRAYEQYF. In DNA form, the CDR3 reads TGTGCCAGCAGCGAGGGGACAGGGAGGGCCTACGAGCAGTACTTC.

With respect to this clonotype: The likely explanation is a read error, given a far larger clone one base away. The chain links TRBV28 to TRBJ1-2; no definite D call. The germline CDR1 and CDR2 sequences are MDHEN and SYDVKM. The CDR3 length is 13 residues. Trimming pared 0 bases from V and 3 bases from J, leaving 5 bases between. The CDR3 nucleotides are TGTGCCAGCAGTTTATGGGGAGACTATGGCTACACCTTC. Its translation is CASSLWGDYGYTF.

The chain is built from TRBV2 and TRBJ2-1; 9 nucleotides agree with TRBD1. Germline CDR1 is SNHLY and CDR2 is FYNNEI. The ends lost 3 bases at V and 6 bases at J; junction bases unmatched: 9. The CDR3 extends over 16 amino acids. The CDR3 nucleotides are TGTGCCAGCAGTGAGCTAACAGGGGGCATCTTCAATGAGCAGTTCTTC. The encoded protein is CASSELTGGIFNEQFF.

The count of this clonotype is one. Only one base separates this from a far larger clonotype, so it likely reflects a read error. The chain employs TRBV6-5 and TRBJ2-7, with D unresolved. Germline-derived CDR1 and CDR2 are MNHEY and SVGAGI. CDR3 length: 14 residues. Trimming left V 5 bases short and J 7 bases short, with 18 bases between. The CDR3 reads CASSLTDSYNEQYF. The CDR3 region has the DNA TGTGCCAGCAGTCTGACCGACTCCTACAATGAGCAGTACTTC.

This clonotype was counted a few times. The V and J genes are TRBV5-5 and TRBJ2-2, with a possible D match to TRBD2 (5 bases). Germline loops: CDR1 SGHKS, CDR2 YYEKEE (reference sequence). V dropped 6 bases and J dropped 0 bases, with 15 bases sitting between them. The CDR3 loop spans 16 amino acids. The CDR3 region has the DNA TGTGCCAGCACCCTGGTCCACGGGACGAACACCGGGGAGCTGTTTTTT. Amino acids: CASTLVHGTNTGELFF.

This clonotype has a handful of counts. J is TRBJ2-3 and V is TRBV28; TRBD1 is a possible D gene (6 bases). Trimming left V 4 bases short and J 5 bases short, with 13 bases between. There are 14 residues in the CDR3. In germline, CDR1 is MDHEN, CDR2 SYDVKM. The CDR3 DNA reads TGTGCCAGCAGTTCCCCCCGGGACAAAGATACGCAGTATTTT. Protein sequence: CASSSPRDKDTQYF.

Of note for this clonotype: Without the conserved terminal phenylalanine or tryptophan, this CDR3 likely stems from a read error. It is unclear where the CDR3 begins or ends on the DNA, so no DNA is shown, and the CDR3 is as TCRdb lists it. The chain is built from TRBV29-1 and TRBJ1-1. Germline V gene sequence: CDR1 SQVTM, CDR2 ANQGSEA. The CDR3 is 11 amino acids in total, end residues counted. The CDR3 here is CSDKNNRPDPV.

The rearrangement joins TRBV2 to TRBJ2-2; maybe TRBD1 (5 bases). The germline gives CDR1 SNHLY, CDR2 FYNNEI. The V end was cut by 7 bases, the J end by 3 bases, with 12 bases between. The CDR3 covers 14 residues. Here the CDR3 DNA reads TGTGCCAGCACCAAGTGGGGCGACACCGGGGAGCTGTTTTTT. Translated, it gives CASTKWGDTGELFF.

The chain combines TRBV6-2 or TRBV6-3 with TRBJ2-3, with TRBD2 matching over 14 bases. V trimming: 6 bases; J trimming: 10 bases; junction bases outside the gene matches: 6. Germline V gene lookup returns CDR1 MNHEY and CDR2 SVGEGT. This CDR3 is 14 amino acids long. The CDR3 loop reads CASSSGTSGSAQYF. DNA for the CDR3: TGTGCCAGCAGCTCCGGGACTAGCGGGAGCGCGCAGTATTTT.

This clonotype was detected ten times or more. The CDR3 DNA is TGCAGTGCTAGCGGAGCTAGCGGGATCCACGAGCAGTACTTC. Protein product: CSASGASGIHEQYF. This chain links TRBV20-1 with TRBJ2-7, with 9 bases fitting TRBD2. This CDR3 comprises 14 residues. Germline CDR1 and CDR2: DFQATT and SNEGSKA (reference sequence). V dropped 3 bases and J dropped 5; count of bases not matched to a gene: 8.

In its sample, this clonotype was seen many times. V usage is TRBV20-1 and J usage is TRBJ1-4; no clear D. Germline lookup yields CDR1 DFQATT and CDR2 SNEGSKA (reference sequence). This CDR3 region has 15 residues. Trimming took 0 bases from V and 3 from J, leaving 11 bases between them. CDR3 in amino acids: CSARDLKGPNEKLFF. CDR3 in DNA: TGCAGTGCTAGAGATCTAAAAGGACCTAATGAAAAACTGTTTTTT.

As concerns this clonotype: This likely traces to a read error, being one base from a far larger clone. This chain connects TRBV7-2 to TRBJ2-1, with D perhaps TRBD1 (5 bases). The CDR3 extends over 14 amino acids. CDR1 and CDR2 (germline): SGHTA, FQGNSA. The V gene lost 4 bases and the J gene lost 13 bases, with 20 bases spanning the gap. The CDR3 nucleotides are TGTGCCAGCAGCTCCCGACAGTACCAAGAGACCCAGTTCTTC. This translates into CASSSRQYQETQFF.

This clonotype rates as medium-sized. The gene calls are TRBV7-9 and TRBJ1-5, with D possibly being TRBD1 (6 bases). V was pared by 5 bases and J by 1 base, with 9 bases between. The germline V gene encodes CDR1 SEHNR and CDR2 FQNEAQ (reference sequence). CDR3 size: 14 residues. The CDR3 DNA sequence: TGTGCCAGCAGCACCGGGACAAGCAATCAGCCCCAGCATTTT. Encoded protein: CASSTGTSNQPQHF.

This clonotype was detected once. The rearrangement uses TRBV13 and TRBJ2-1; 8 nucleotides match TRBD2. CDR1 PRHDT and CDR2 FYEKMQ come from the germline V gene (reference sequence). This CDR3 region has 16 residues. The CDR3 coding sequence is TGTGCAAGTCGCTTCTACTATCGGGAGGGCCGACGGGAGCAGTTCTTC. The encoded protein is CASRFYYREGRREQFF.

This clonotype has at least ten counts. The J gene is TRBJ2-7, the V gene TRBV18; no clear D gene. Trimming cost V 3 bases and J 6 bases, with 12 bases left between them. The CDR3 covers 13 residues. CDR1 and CDR2 (germline): KGHSH, LQKENI. The CDR3 region has the DNA TGTGCCAGCTCACCGAACGGTCCAGCCGAGCAGTACTTC. It is translated as CASSPNGPAEQYF.

The rearrangement links TRBV29-1 to TRBJ2-5; D unclear. The germline CDR1 and CDR2 sequences are SQVTM and ANQGSEA. This CDR3 is 12 amino acids long. The V end lost 5 bases, the J end lost 1 base, and 8 bases lay between the germline ends. The CDR3: CSVKGFQETQYF. Written as DNA, the CDR3 is TGCAGCGTTAAAGGTTTCCAAGAGACCCAGTACTTC.